Below, one T cell receptor beta chain is given with its context. V lost 3 bases to trimming and J lost 6 bases; unmatched junction nucleotides: 10. Looked up from germline, CDR1 is SGHTA and CDR2 is FQGTGA. The CDR3 has 17 residues. This entry is derived from a study of Ad26.COV2.S vaccination and SARS-CoV-2 variants. Produced via immunoSEQ multiplex PCR; TCRdb's table is partial and in-frame only. The repertoire holds 180,000 or so clones, with 70% to 90% as singletons. The sequence came from a human donor who had recovered from COVID-19. The V gene is TRBV7-3, the J gene TRBJ2-1, with 11 bases fitting TRBD2. The input for sequencing was peripheral blood, taken after recovery from COVID-19. In DNA form, the CDR3 reads TGTGCCAGCAGCTTCAATCCGGGACTAGCGGCCCGCAATGAGCAGTTCTTC. It specifies CASSFNPGLAARNEQFF.